Below, one T cell receptor beta chain is given with its context. The source of the sample is a study of T cell changes during pregnancy in multiple sclerosis. Generated by immunoSEQ multiplex PCR, the TCRdb table keeps only in-frame clones and is missing some. The table shows fewer than 85,000 clones, with around nine tenths occurring only once. V lost 0 bases to trimming and J lost 4 bases, with 10 bases between them. The CDR3 runs 14 residues. Looked up from germline, CDR1 is SGHNT and CDR2 is YYREEE (reference sequence). This chain joins TRBV5-4 and TRBJ1-1; D might be TRBD1 (5 bases). The TCR sequence derives from a female donor in good health, enrolled as a control in a pregnancy study. Sequences were derived from peripheral blood, sampled in the first trimester of pregnancy. CDR3: CASSLGSGGTEAFF. CDR3 DNA sequence: TGTGCCAGCAGCTTGGGGAGCGGGGGCACTGAAGCTTTCTTT.